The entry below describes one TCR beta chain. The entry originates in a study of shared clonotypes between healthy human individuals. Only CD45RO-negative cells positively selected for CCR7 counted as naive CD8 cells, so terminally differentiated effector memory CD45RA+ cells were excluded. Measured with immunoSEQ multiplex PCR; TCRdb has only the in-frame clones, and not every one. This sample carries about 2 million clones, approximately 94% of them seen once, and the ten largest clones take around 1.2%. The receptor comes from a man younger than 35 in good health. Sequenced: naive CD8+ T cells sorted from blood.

The DNA of the CDR3 is TGTGCCAGCAGCGTAGAGGCAGGGCCAACTAATGAAAAACTGTTTTTT. This codes for CASSVEAGPTNEKLFF. The chain employs TRBV9 and TRBJ1-4; D possibly corresponds to TRBD1 (5 bases). V was pared by 0 bases and J by 0 bases, with 9 bases between. Germline lookup yields CDR1 SGDLS and CDR2 YYNGEE. There are 16 residues in the CDR3.